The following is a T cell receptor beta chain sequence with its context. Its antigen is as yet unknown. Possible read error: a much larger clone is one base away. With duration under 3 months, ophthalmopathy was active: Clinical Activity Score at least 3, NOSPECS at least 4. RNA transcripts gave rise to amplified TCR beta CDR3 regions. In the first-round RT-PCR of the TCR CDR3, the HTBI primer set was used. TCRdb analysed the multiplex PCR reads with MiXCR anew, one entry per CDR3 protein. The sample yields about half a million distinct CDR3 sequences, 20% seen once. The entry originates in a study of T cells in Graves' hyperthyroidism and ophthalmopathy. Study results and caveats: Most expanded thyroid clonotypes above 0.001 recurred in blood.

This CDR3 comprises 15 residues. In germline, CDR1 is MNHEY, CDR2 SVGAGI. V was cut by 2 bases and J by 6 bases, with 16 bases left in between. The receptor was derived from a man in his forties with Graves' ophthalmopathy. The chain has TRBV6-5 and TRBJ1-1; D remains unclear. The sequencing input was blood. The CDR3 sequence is CASSYANYGVAEAFF. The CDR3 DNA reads TGTGCCAGCAGTTACGCAAACTATGGGGTGGCTGAAGCTTTCTTT.